Sequencing of this TCR beta chain was carried out in a study of sequential checkpoint blockade in melanoma. Background on the study: Patients were randomized 1:1 to nivolumab-then-ipilimumab or ipilimumab-then-nivolumab first-line. About 89 pretreatment tumor DNA samples were TCRβ immunosequenced.

Here immunoSEQ multiplex PCR was the method, and the copy in TCRdb shows in-frame clones only, minus some. The sample holds 3,000 to 4,500 clones, roughly 17% seen once. CDR3 length: 12 residues. V lost 6 bases to trimming and J lost 7 bases, with 10 bases between them. Germline loops: CDR1 WSHSY, CDR2 SAAADI. Treatment here: randomized to nivolumab then ipilimumab (arm A) or the reverse (arm B). None of the patients previously received DNA-damaging chemotherapy. The sequencing here drew on tumor tissue (inferred from file names), taken from a patient given nivolumab and ipilimumab in sequence. The chain joins TRBV10-2 to TRBJ1-5; D gene uncertain. This sequence was found in a human donor with melanoma. CDR3 sequence (DNA): TGCGCCAGCAGGCAAGCGGGACAGCCCCAGCATTTT. This encodes CASRQAGQPQHF.